The text below deals with one T cell receptor (beta chain). This sample is part of a study of blood T cell repertoires in COVID-19. Study as a whole: The United States, Italy and Spain were the sources of the acute and convalescent COVID-19 samples.

In the authors' methods: Reference gene primer amplification gave estimated nucleated cell counts. Repertoires were generated with immunoSEQ multiplex PCR, while TCRdb's copy carries only in-frame clones and drops some. V and J calls and clone size are given by that table; D and trimming were obtained from the DNA. The sample lists some 300,000 clones; approximately 91% were seen once. Living in 25 or so US areas, the participants were between roughly 18 and 95 years of age. Allocation to cohorts depended on clinical history reported by the participants. CDR3 length: 14 residues. Trimming cost V 2 bases and J 4 bases, with 9 bases left between them. Germline CDR1 and CDR2: ENHRY and SYGVKD.

The specimen was PBMCs or T cells enriched from blood (not recorded which). This TCR was sampled from a woman in her 30s who had recovered from COVID-19. V and J are TRBV10-3 and TRBJ1-5; D is possibly TRBD1 (6 bases). The CDR3 nucleotides read TGTGCCATCAGTGAGACGAGGGGGAATCAGCCCCAGCATTTT. This gives the protein CAISETRGNQPQHF.